Listed below are T cell receptor beta chains from one sample, sequenced in a study of blood T cells in healthy people across ages. Via MiXCR, TCRdb re-called the 5' RACE reads, giving one row per CDR3 protein. This table holds approximately 2,000,000 distinct CDR3 sequences, about 39% found once. Sequences were obtained from blood. The receptors shown here come from a human donor in good health. Both conserved end residues are part of each CDR3. Each record gives: CDR3 length, V gene, D gene, clone size, J gene, CDR3 DNA, CDR3 protein. D genes are given only for firm matches. Part of the rows lack a size; the others show once, few, many or a class for expanded clones.

17	TRBV4-2	TRBD2	few	TRBJ2-3	TGCGCCAGCAGCCAGGATTTGGGCCTAGCGGGCACAGATACGCAGTATTTT	CASSQDLGLAGTDTQYF
15	TRBV6-2/TRBV6-3	TRBD1	.	TRBJ1-1	TGTGCCAGCAGGGGACAGGGGGCCGGCTCCACTGAAGCTTTCTTT	CASRGQGAGSTEAFF
13	TRBV29-1	TRBD1	few	TRBJ1-6	TGCAGCGTGCGACAGGGGGGAAATTCACCCCTCCACTTT	CSVRQGGNSPLHF
12	TRBV25-1	.	many	TRBJ2-1	TGTGCCAGCAGTGAAGCGGGCAATGAGCAGTTCTTC	CASSEAGNEQFF
15	TRBV7-2	.	.	TRBJ1-5	TGTGCCAGCAGCGCTCGGGACGGATCCAATCAGCCCCAGCATTTT	CASSARDGSNQPQHF
13	TRBV20-1	.	few	TRBJ1-5	TGCAGTGCTTCTTGGACGGGCAATCAGCCCCAGCATTTT	CSASWTGNQPQHF
16	TRBV4-2	.	.	TRBJ1-6	TGTGCCAGCAGCCAACGGCAGGGTCGGCCGCCTCGGCCCCTCCACTTT	CASSQRQGRPPRPLHF
18	TRBV4-1	.	.	TRBJ1-1	TGCGCCAGCAGCCAAGCCGGGGGGGCGAGAGGGCGGCCCCCTGAAGCTTTCTTT	CASSQAGGARGRPPEAFF
13	TRBV29-1	TRBD2	.	TRBJ2-3	TGCAGCGTTCTACTAGCGGGGGGGAATACGCAGTATTTT	CSVLLAGGNTQYF
13	TRBV29-1	.	few	TRBJ2-7	TGCAGCGTTGATGGGCCGGGGTTATACGAGCAGTACTTC	CSVDGPGLYEQYF
13	TRBV2	.	.	TRBJ2-7	TGTGCCAGCAGTGAGTCACGGGGCAACGAGCAGTACTTC	CASSESRGNEQYF
16	TRBV20-1	.	.	TRBJ2-4	TGCAGTGTTATCAGCCGGGACCCCGGGAGATACAATGAGCAGTACTTC	CSVISRDPGRYNEQYF
14	TRBV10-3	.	.	TRBJ2-3	TGTGCCATCAGGAACTACGCTACCACAGATACGCAGTATTTT	CAIRNYATTDTQYF
13	TRBV29-1	.	.	TRBJ1-2	TGCAGCGTTACATCCCTAGGGACGGATGGCTACACCTTC	CSVTSLGTDGYTF
17	TRBV27	TRBD1	.	TRBJ1-1	TGTGCCAGCAGTTCACCGTGGTCGACAGGGCCGAACACTGAAGCTTTCTTT	CASSSPWSTGPNTEAFF
16	TRBV5-1	.	few	TRBJ1-2	TGCGCCAGCAGTTGGGATGGGTCGAGCAGAAACTATGGCTACACCTTC	CASSWDGSSRNYGYTF
16	TRBV15	TRBD1	few	TRBJ2-1	TGTGCCACCAGCAGATGGCCGGGACAGGGTAACAATGAGCAGTTCTTC	CATSRWPGQGNNEQFF
14	TRBV29-1	.	.	TRBJ2-1	TGCAGCGTTGAATGGACATCCCTCCGGGATGAGCAGTTCTTC	CSVEWTSLRDEQFF
16	TRBV5-1	.	.	TRBJ2-3	TGCGCCAGCAGCTTGGGCACCCTCACTAGCACAGATACGCAGTATTTT	CASSLGTLTSTDTQYF
14	TRBV4-2	.	few	TRBJ1-2	TGTGCCAGCAGCCCCATGACGGGGTCCTATGGCTACACCTTC	CASSPMTGSYGYTF
16	TRBV5-1	.	few	TRBJ2-3	TGCGCCAGCAGTCCAGGACAGTACCCGGGCACAGATACGCAGTATTTT	CASSPGQYPGTDTQYF
15	TRBV9	.	few	TRBJ2-3	TGTGCCAGCAGCGTAGTGAGTGGACCCACAGATACGCAGTATTTT	CASSVVSGPTDTQYF
15	TRBV4-1	TRBD2	few	TRBJ2-1	TGCGCCAGCAGCTTCCGGGCGGGGGGAAGCAATGAGCAGTTCTTC	CASSFRAGGSNEQFF
15	TRBV2	.	few	TRBJ1-1	TGTGCCAGCAGATCAAGAGACGGAGCCAACACTGAAGCTTTCTTT	CASRSRDGANTEAFF
15	TRBV5-5	.	.	TRBJ2-5	TGTGCCAGCAGCTGGAACCAGGGGCGCCGGGGGGCCCAGTACTTC	CASSWNQGRRGAQYF
17	TRBV12-3/TRBV12-4	TRBD1	few	TRBJ1-2	TGTGCCAGCAGTTCAACCGGGACAGGGGGTGGTGGCTATGGCTACACCTTC	CASSSTGTGGGGYGYTF